The rows below give T cell receptor beta chains drawn from one sample of a study of CD8+ T cells in alopecia areata. Only in-frame clones appear in the TCRdb table, and some are missing; sequencing was by immunoSEQ multiplex PCR. Of around 120,000 clones listed, less than 45% are singletons. The sample consisted of CD4+ T cells sorted from blood. Every receptor here comes from a human donor with alopecia areata. The CDR3 runs from the conserved cysteine through the conserved F or W. A D gene is named only where the DNA matches it firmly. Not all rows give a size; the values are once, few, many and, for expanded clones, a class.

d_call: TRBD1; v_call: TRBV30; clone_size: .; j_call: TRBJ1-2; cdr3_nt: TGTGCCTGGAGTGGAGGGGGCGCCTATGGCTACACCTTC; cdr3_aa: CAWSGGGAYGYTF
d_call: .; v_call: TRBV28; clone_size: few; j_call: TRBJ1-1; cdr3_nt: .; cdr3_aa: CASSSSTGGTEAFF
d_call: .; v_call: TRBV2; clone_size: few; j_call: TRBJ2-7; cdr3_nt: TGTGCCAGCAGTGCCTCATGGCCCAGCGAGCAGTACTTC; cdr3_aa: CASSASWPSEQYF
d_call: .; v_call: TRBV5-4; clone_size: .; j_call: TRBJ1-6; cdr3_nt: TGTGCCAGCAGCCGTGCCCCGGGGACGGGTTCACCCCTCCACTTT; cdr3_aa: CASSRAPGTGSPLHF
d_call: TRBD2; v_call: TRBV7-3; clone_size: .; j_call: TRBJ2-5; cdr3_nt: TGTGCCAGCAGCGCCGGTAGCGGGACCGCGGAGACCCAGTACTTC; cdr3_aa: CASSAGSGTAETQYF
d_call: .; v_call: TRBV29-1; clone_size: few; j_call: TRBJ2-7; cdr3_nt: TGCAGCGTTGAAGGAGGAGGGGACGAGCAGTACTTC; cdr3_aa: CSVEGGGDEQYF
d_call: .; v_call: TRBV7-9; clone_size: .; j_call: TRBJ2-3; cdr3_nt: TGTGCCAGCAGCAAATCCTCACCCGAGGATACGCAGTATTTT; cdr3_aa: CASSKSSPEDTQYF
d_call: .; v_call: TRBV28; clone_size: few; j_call: TRBJ2-4; cdr3_nt: TGTGCCAGCAGTTCAATGACAGGCCAGTACTTC; cdr3_aa: CASSSMTGQYF
d_call: .; v_call: TRBV4-2; clone_size: few; j_call: TRBJ2-4; cdr3_nt: TGTGCCAGCAGCCTTGAATTTCTAGCCAAAAACATTCAGTACTTC; cdr3_aa: CASSLEFLAKNIQYF
d_call: .; v_call: TRBV4-3; clone_size: .; j_call: TRBJ2-7; cdr3_nt: TGCGCCAGCAGCCAAGATCCCCGGGACGCTTACGAGCAGTACTTC; cdr3_aa: CASSQDPRDAYEQYF
d_call: .; v_call: TRBV4-3; clone_size: few; j_call: TRBJ2-3; cdr3_nt: TGCGCCAGCAGCCAAGGACTACCTCGCACAGATACGCAGTATTTT; cdr3_aa: CASSQGLPRTDTQYF
d_call: .; v_call: TRBV6-5; clone_size: few; j_call: TRBJ2-3; cdr3_nt: TGTGCCAGCAGTTACACGCGTTTCGGAGATACGCAGTATTTT; cdr3_aa: CASSYTRFGDTQYF
d_call: TRBD2; v_call: TRBV5-1; clone_size: .; j_call: TRBJ2-1; cdr3_nt: TGCGCCAGCAGCTCGGGACTAGCGGGGGTTTCTGAGCAGTTCTTC; cdr3_aa: CASSSGLAGVSEQFF
d_call: .; v_call: TRBV11-1; clone_size: .; j_call: TRBJ2-3; cdr3_nt: TGTGCCAGCAGCTTACGCGGGGACGACTCAGATACGCAGTATTTT; cdr3_aa: CASSLRGDDSDTQYF
d_call: .; v_call: TRBV25-1; clone_size: .; j_call: TRBJ1-1; cdr3_nt: TGTGCCAGCAGTTGGATGGAGAACACTGAAGCTTTCTTT; cdr3_aa: CASSWMENTEAFF
d_call: .; v_call: TRBV30; clone_size: .; j_call: TRBJ2-5; cdr3_nt: TGTGCCTGGAGACTAACGGGAGAGACCCAGTACTTC; cdr3_aa: CAWRLTGETQYF
d_call: .; v_call: TRBV9; clone_size: .; j_call: TRBJ2-5; cdr3_nt: TGTGCCAGCAGCGTTACAGGGTACCAAGAGACCCAGTACTTC; cdr3_aa: CASSVTGYQETQYF
d_call: .; v_call: TRBV28; clone_size: .; j_call: TRBJ2-6; cdr3_nt: TGTGCCTGTCTAAATTCTGGGGCCAACGTCCTGACTTTC; cdr3_aa: CACLNSGANVLTF
d_call: TRBD1; v_call: TRBV28; clone_size: .; j_call: TRBJ2-1; cdr3_nt: TGTGCCAGCAGCCCCGGGCCCGGGACAGTCTTC; cdr3_aa: CASSPGPGTVF
d_call: .; v_call: TRBV5-6; clone_size: .; j_call: TRBJ2-1; cdr3_nt: TGTGCCAGCAGCTTGACGTCGCCCTACAATGAGCAGTTCTTC; cdr3_aa: CASSLTSPYNEQFF
d_call: .; v_call: TRBV30; clone_size: few; j_call: TRBJ2-7; cdr3_nt: TGTGCCTGGAGTCACTCCTACGAGCAGTACTTC; cdr3_aa: CAWSHSYEQYF
d_call: .; v_call: TRBV20-1; clone_size: .; j_call: TRBJ1-2; cdr3_nt: TGCAGTGCACGAGGGAGAAATGGCTACACCTTC; cdr3_aa: CSARGRNGYTF
d_call: TRBD2; v_call: TRBV4-1; clone_size: few; j_call: TRBJ2-1; cdr3_nt: TGCGCCAGCAGCCAGCCGGGACTAGATAACAATGAGCAGTTCTTC; cdr3_aa: CASSQPGLDNNEQFF
d_call: .; v_call: TRBV5-6; clone_size: many; j_call: TRBJ2-7; cdr3_nt: TGTGCCAGCAGCCGCGGATTCTACGAGCAGTACTTC; cdr3_aa: CASSRGFYEQYF
d_call: .; v_call: TRBV7-2; clone_size: .; j_call: TRBJ1-1; cdr3_nt: TGTGCCACCAGACGCAACTTGGGGCCCATTGAAGCTTTCTTT; cdr3_aa: CATRRNLGPIEAFF
d_call: .; v_call: TRBV10-3; clone_size: few; j_call: TRBJ2-7; cdr3_nt: TGTGCCATCAGTGAGGTGACCCCTAACTCCTACGAGCAGTACTTC; cdr3_aa: CAISEVTPNSYEQYF
d_call: .; v_call: TRBV9; clone_size: few; j_call: TRBJ2-2; cdr3_nt: TGTGCCAGCAGCGTAAGGCCGTCCGGGGAGCTGTTTTTT; cdr3_aa: CASSVRPSGELFF
d_call: .; v_call: TRBV29-1; clone_size: few; j_call: TRBJ1-1; cdr3_nt: TGCAGCGTTGAAACCTCAGGGGAGAGGACTGAAGCTTTCTTT; cdr3_aa: CSVETSGERTEAFF
d_call: .; v_call: TRBV28; clone_size: few; j_call: TRBJ2-7; cdr3_nt: TGTGCCAGCCGGAGAACGCGGAACGAGCAGTACTTC; cdr3_aa: CASRRTRNEQYF
d_call: .; v_call: TRBV20-1; clone_size: few; j_call: TRBJ2-7; cdr3_nt: TGCAGTGCCCCCCGCGATTACGAGCAGTACTTC; cdr3_aa: CSAPRDYEQYF
d_call: .; v_call: TRBV5-1; clone_size: .; j_call: TRBJ2-6; cdr3_nt: TGCGCCAGCAGCGGACGCCCGGACGGGGCCAACGTCCTGACTTTC; cdr3_aa: CASSGRPDGANVLTF
d_call: TRBD2; v_call: TRBV7-9; clone_size: few; j_call: TRBJ2-3; cdr3_nt: TGTGCCAGCAGCATCCCCACTAGCGGGGCAGATACGCAGTATTTT; cdr3_aa: CASSIPTSGADTQYF
d_call: TRBD1; v_call: TRBV6-5; clone_size: .; j_call: TRBJ2-7; cdr3_nt: TGTGCCAGCAGCGAGGGGACAGGGACCGAGCAGTACTTC; cdr3_aa: CASSEGTGTEQYF
d_call: .; v_call: TRBV5-1; clone_size: once; j_call: TRBJ1-1; cdr3_nt: TGCGCCAGCAGCTTGGAAAGGGGAGCGGCTTTCTTT; cdr3_aa: CASSLERGAAFF
d_call: .; v_call: TRBV30; clone_size: .; j_call: TRBJ1-2; cdr3_nt: TGTGCCTGGAGCCACACGGGGGGCGATGGCTACACCTTC; cdr3_aa: CAWSHTGGDGYTF
d_call: .; v_call: TRBV23-1; clone_size: .; j_call: TRBJ1-5; cdr3_nt: TGCGCCAGCAGTCAATCTAATAAGCGGACCAGTGCACTGTGTAGCAATCAGCCCCAGCATTTT; cdr3_aa: CASSQSNKRTSALCSNQPQHF
d_call: TRBD2; v_call: TRBV6-5; clone_size: few; j_call: TRBJ2-3; cdr3_nt: TGTGCCAGCAGTTACGAGCGGGGGCCTTCCACAGATACGCAGTATTTT; cdr3_aa: CASSYERGPSTDTQYF
d_call: TRBD2; v_call: TRBV28; clone_size: many; j_call: TRBJ2-3; cdr3_nt: TGTGCCAGCAGGAGAGCGGGAGGGACAGATACGCAGTATTTT; cdr3_aa: CASRRAGGTDTQYF
d_call: TRBD2; v_call: TRBV4-1; clone_size: few; j_call: TRBJ2-1; cdr3_nt: TGTGCCAGCAGCCGGGGGACTAGCGGGGGTAATGAGCAGTTCTTC; cdr3_aa: CASSRGTSGGNEQFF
d_call: TRBD1; v_call: TRBV29-1; clone_size: few; j_call: TRBJ1-1; cdr3_nt: TGCAGCGCCCCCTCAGGACAGGGGACCTCGAACACTGAAGCTTTCTTT; cdr3_aa: CSAPSGQGTSNTEAFF
d_call: .; v_call: TRBV7-2; clone_size: .; j_call: TRBJ2-5; cdr3_nt: TGTGCCAGCAGCCTCGGGCCTATGGGGGAGACCCAGTACTTC; cdr3_aa: CASSLGPMGETQYF
d_call: .; v_call: TRBV29-1; clone_size: .; j_call: TRBJ2-6; cdr3_nt: TGCAGCGTTGGAAACTTTGGGGCCAACGTCCTGACTTTC; cdr3_aa: CSVGNFGANVLTF
d_call: TRBD1; v_call: TRBV19; clone_size: .; j_call: TRBJ2-6; cdr3_nt: TGTGCCAGTAGTCGATCCGGACAGGGGGTCACCTCTGGGGCCAACGTCCTGACTTTC; cdr3_aa: CASSRSGQGVTSGANVLTF
d_call: .; v_call: TRBV30; clone_size: .; j_call: TRBJ2-1; cdr3_nt: TGTGCCTGGAACCGGGCCCTAGATTACAATGAGCAGTTCTTC; cdr3_aa: CAWNRALDYNEQFF
d_call: .; v_call: TRBV5-1; clone_size: .; j_call: TRBJ2-3; cdr3_nt: TGCGCCAGTAGTAAATCCAGGGCCCCAGATACGCAGTATTTT; cdr3_aa: CASSKSRAPDTQYF
d_call: .; v_call: TRBV11-2; clone_size: few; j_call: TRBJ2-1; cdr3_nt: TGTGCCAGCAGCTTAGATCCCTCGCGGAATGAGCAGTTCTTC; cdr3_aa: CASSLDPSRNEQFF
d_call: .; v_call: TRBV30; clone_size: .; j_call: TRBJ1-5; cdr3_nt: TGTGCCTGGAGTGTTCCGGGAGGCAATCAGCCCCAGCATTTT; cdr3_aa: CAWSVPGGNQPQHF
d_call: TRBD2; v_call: TRBV28; clone_size: few; j_call: TRBJ2-3; cdr3_nt: TGTGCCAGCCGGGAGGGAACCACAGATACGCAGTATTTT; cdr3_aa: CASREGTTDTQYF
d_call: .; v_call: TRBV30; clone_size: .; j_call: TRBJ2-3; cdr3_nt: TGTGCCTGGGGGACTTCCACAGATACGCAGTATTTT; cdr3_aa: CAWGTSTDTQYF
d_call: .; v_call: TRBV28; clone_size: .; j_call: TRBJ2-7; cdr3_nt: TGTGCCAGCAGGAACCCTTCGACCTACGAGCAGTACTTC; cdr3_aa: CASRNPSTYEQYF
d_call: .; v_call: TRBV7-2; clone_size: .; j_call: TRBJ1-1; cdr3_nt: TGTGCCAGCAGCTTAGGGGACCGACGGGGCACTGAAGCTTTCTTT; cdr3_aa: CASSLGDRRGTEAFF
d_call: .; v_call: TRBV4-3; clone_size: few; j_call: TRBJ2-4; cdr3_nt: TGCGCCAGCAGCCAAGATGGTCTAGCCAAAAACATTCAGTACTTC; cdr3_aa: CASSQDGLAKNIQYF
d_call: TRBD1; v_call: TRBV29-1; clone_size: .; j_call: TRBJ1-2; cdr3_nt: TGCAGCGTGGGGAGTGGGACAGGGCTGGTTGATGGCTACACCTTC; cdr3_aa: CSVGSGTGLVDGYTF
d_call: .; v_call: TRBV15; clone_size: .; j_call: TRBJ1-4; cdr3_nt: TGTGCCACCAGCAGAGAGATCAGCCGTAATGAAAAACTGTTTTTT; cdr3_aa: CATSREISRNEKLFF
d_call: .; v_call: TRBV28; clone_size: many; j_call: TRBJ2-2; cdr3_nt: TGTGCCAGCGGTAGCAGCACCGGGGAGCTGTTTTTT; cdr3_aa: CASGSSTGELFF
d_call: .; v_call: TRBV14; clone_size: few; j_call: TRBJ2-4; cdr3_nt: TGTGCCAGCAGCCACGCCGACATTCAGTACTTC; cdr3_aa: CASSHADIQYF
d_call: .; v_call: TRBV29-1; clone_size: .; j_call: TRBJ2-7; cdr3_nt: TGCAGCGGGGTCTCCGGGACATCCTACGAGCAGTACTTC; cdr3_aa: CSGVSGTSYEQYF
d_call: TRBD2; v_call: TRBV7-8; clone_size: .; j_call: TRBJ2-3; cdr3_nt: TGTGCCAGCAGCTTAGAACATCAGCAGCGGGAGGGCCGGAGCACAGATACGCAGTATTTT; cdr3_aa: CASSLEHQQREGRSTDTQYF
d_call: TRBD1; v_call: TRBV6-1; clone_size: .; j_call: TRBJ2-1; cdr3_nt: TGTGCCAGCAGTGAGACAGGGGTGGAGTTCTTC; cdr3_aa: CASSETGVEFF